The 12 T cell receptor beta chains presented below share a single source sample, sequenced in a study of blood T cell repertoires in COVID-19. Measured with immunoSEQ multiplex PCR; TCRdb has only the in-frame clones, and not every one. The repertoire holds more than 150,000 clones, with around 87% as singletons. Sample: peripheral blood. Receptors originate from a man aged 35 to 55 with active or convalescent COVID-19.

The chain has TRBV15 and TRBJ2-5; D is ambiguous. This CDR3 has 13 amino acids. Germline assignment: CDR1 LNHNV and CDR2 YYDKDF (reference sequence). V dropped 4 bases and J dropped 3 bases, with 9 bases sitting between them. CDR3 sequence: CATSKNTEETQYF. In nucleotides, the CDR3 is TGTGCCACCAGCAAGAACACCGAAGAGACCCAGTACTTC.

The gene calls are TRBV28 and TRBJ1-2, with no clear D. Trimming took 5 bases from V and 7 from J, leaving 17 bases between them. The CDR3 has 14 amino acids. CDR1 is MDHEN, CDR2 SYDVKM, per germline. The CDR3 sequence is CASSPMGLYGGYTF. The DNA for the CDR3 is TGTGCCAGCAGTCCCATGGGCCTTTACGGTGGCTACACCTTC.

The rearrangement links TRBV28 to TRBJ1-5; 10 bases fit TRBD1. The CDR3 is made up of 17 amino acids. V lost 5 bases to trimming and J lost 7 bases; unmatched junction nucleotides: 14. The germline V gene encodes CDR1 MDHEN and CDR2 SYDVKM. The DNA of the CDR3 is TGTGCCAGCAGTCTGATTTCCGGGACAGGGGTGCGGCAGCCCCAGCATTTT. Protein product: CASSLISGTGVRQPQHF.

This rearrangement joins TRBV6-1 to TRBJ1-5; D unresolved. The CDR3 covers 13 residues. Germline-derived CDR1 and CDR2 are MNHNS and SASEGT. V lost 2 bases to trimming and J lost 5 bases, with 7 bases between them. The CDR3: CASSEREYQPQHF. For the CDR3, the DNA is TGTGCCAGCAGTGAAAGGGAGTATCAGCCCCAGCATTTT.

The J gene is TRBJ1-5, the V gene TRBV2, with a possible D match to TRBD1 (5 bases). Germline loops: CDR1 SNHLY, CDR2 FYNNEI. The CDR3 extends over 14 amino acids. Trimming stripped 4 bases from V and 0 bases from J, with 7 bases between. CDR3 loop: CASSAGYSNQPQHF. In DNA form, the CDR3 reads TGTGCCAGCAGTGCAGGGTATAGCAATCAGCCCCAGCATTTT.

The CDR3 bases are TGTGCCAGCAGCCTATCGTTAGCGGGGGGGTTTTCCGGGGAGCTGTTTTTT. This gives the protein CASSLSLAGGFSGELFF. V usage is TRBV7-2 and J usage is TRBJ2-2; 11 nucleotides align to TRBD2. This CDR3 contains 17 residues. After removal of 5 bases from V and 6 bases from J, the junction contained 11 bases not matched to a gene. Germline V gene data show CDR1 as SGHTA and CDR2 as FQGNSA.

The chain links TRBV2 to TRBJ1-4; D call uncertain. This CDR3 contains 12 residues. V gave up 7 bases and J gave up 10 bases, with 13 bases separating them. Germline loops: CDR1 SNHLY, CDR2 FYNNEI. In DNA, the CDR3 is TGTGCCAGCACGTCTCTGGCGGCAAAACTGTTTTTT. It specifies CASTSLAAKLFF.

V usage is TRBV9 and J usage is TRBJ1-4, with D possibly being TRBD1 (5 bases). In germline, CDR1 is SGDLS, CDR2 YYNGEE. The CDR3 contains 14 residues. Trimming removed 2 bases from V and 4 bases from J, with 9 bases in between. The CDR3 region is CASSVGGINEKLFF. The CDR3 nucleotides read TGTGCCAGCAGCGTGGGGGGGATTAATGAAAAACTGTTTTTT. Supplemented by reference TRBV9 and TRBJ1-4, the full variable domain reads DSGVTQTPKHLITATGQRVTLRCSPRSGDLSVYWYQQSLDQGLQFLIQYYNGEERAKGNILERFSAQQFPDLHSELNLSSLELGDSALYFCASSVGGINEKLFFGSGTQLSVL.

This chain uses TRBV20-1 with TRBJ2-7, with D possibly being TRBD1 (5 bases). Germline-derived CDR1 and CDR2 are DFQATT and SNEGSKA (reference sequence). Trimming stripped 5 bases from V and 6 bases from J, with 8 bases between. The CDR3 is 10 residues long. CDR3 sequence (DNA): TGCAGTGCTCGACAGTTCGAGCAGTACTTC. Translating gives CSARQFEQYF.

V usage is TRBV19 and J usage is TRBJ1-2, with 8 positions matching TRBD1. The V gene's germline CDR1 is LNHDA and CDR2 SQIVND (reference sequence). This CDR3 has 14 residues. V lost 5 bases to trimming and J lost 4 bases; unmatched junction nucleotides: 6. CDR3 sequence reads: CASSATGVVYGYTF. In DNA, the CDR3 is TGTGCCAGTAGTGCGACAGGGGTGGTCTATGGCTACACCTTC.

The rearrangement links TRBV5-5 to TRBJ1-1; TRBD1 might be the D (5 bases). Germline V gene lookup returns CDR1 SGHKS and CDR2 YYEKEE (reference sequence). The length of the CDR3 is 14 residues. V was trimmed by 0 bases and J by 6 bases, leaving 12 bases between them. CDR3 amino acids: CASSLASLGAEAFF. CDR3 nucleotides: TGTGCCAGCAGCTTGGCATCATTAGGGGCTGAAGCTTTCTTT. Drawing the rest from reference TRBV5-5 and TRBJ1-1, the complete variable domain is DAGVTQSPTHLIKTRGQQVTLRCSPISGHKSVSWYQQVLGQGPQFIFQYYEKEERGRGNFPDRFSARQFPNYSSELNVNALLLGDSALYLCASSLASLGAEAFFGQGTRLTVV.

This chain connects TRBV19 to TRBJ2-2; D might be TRBD2 (5 bases). Trimming removed 4 bases from V and 3 bases from J, with 12 bases in between. The CDR3 covers 15 residues. The germline gives CDR1 LNHDA, CDR2 SQIVND (reference sequence). The CDR3 nucleotides are TGTGCCAGTAGTAAGAAGAAGGAGGACACCGGGGAGCTGTTTTTT. This encodes CASSKKKEDTGELFF.